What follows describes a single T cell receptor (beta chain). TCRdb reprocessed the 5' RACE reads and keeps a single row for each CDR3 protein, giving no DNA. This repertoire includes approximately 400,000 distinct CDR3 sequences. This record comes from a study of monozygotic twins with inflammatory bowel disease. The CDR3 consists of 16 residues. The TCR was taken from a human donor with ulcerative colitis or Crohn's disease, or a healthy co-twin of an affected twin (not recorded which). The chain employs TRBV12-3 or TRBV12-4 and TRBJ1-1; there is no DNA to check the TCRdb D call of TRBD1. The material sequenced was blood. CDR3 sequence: CASSPGTTIMNTEAFF.